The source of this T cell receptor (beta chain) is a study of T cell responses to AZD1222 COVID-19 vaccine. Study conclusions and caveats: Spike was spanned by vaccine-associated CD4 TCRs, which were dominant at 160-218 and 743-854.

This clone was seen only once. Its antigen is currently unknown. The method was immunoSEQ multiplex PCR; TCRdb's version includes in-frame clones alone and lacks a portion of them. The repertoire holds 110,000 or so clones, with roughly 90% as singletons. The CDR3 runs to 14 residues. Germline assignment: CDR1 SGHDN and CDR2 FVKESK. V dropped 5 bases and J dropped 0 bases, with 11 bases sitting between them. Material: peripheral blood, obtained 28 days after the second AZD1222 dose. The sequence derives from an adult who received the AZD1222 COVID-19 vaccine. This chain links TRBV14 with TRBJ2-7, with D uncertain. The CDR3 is CASSGGGYSYEQYF. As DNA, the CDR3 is TGTGCCAGCAGCGGTGGCGGTTACTCCTACGAGCAGTACTTC.